This T cell receptor beta chain was obtained from a study of shared T cell receptors in the human thymus. TCRdb's table, derived via immunoSEQ multiplex PCR, lists solely in-frame clones and lacks some. The table records about 660,000 clones, roughly 88% of them present only once. CDR3 length: 15 residues. Germline V gene sequence: CDR1 LGHNA, CDR2 YNFKEQ. Trimming took off 3 bases at V and 4 bases at J, with 15 bases between the two ends. This clone has only one observation. This sample also belongs to another study, concerning human thymus T cells. Per that paper: Thymus tissue for the work was resected from patients undergoing corrective heart surgery. What related research reported was that thymic repertoires overlapped highly among unrelated individuals.

Sequenced input: thymocytes. This chain uses TRBV4-2 with TRBJ2-5, with D uncertain. The sequence was obtained from a boy under two years old with a congenital heart defect. CDR3 residues: CASSQAPLGRETQYF. As DNA, the CDR3 is TGTGCCAGCAGCCAGGCTCCCCTAGGTCGAGAGACCCAGTACTTC.